Listed here is a single TCR beta chain. Reverse transcription of roughly 0.45 to 1 ug RNA was performed with random hexamers. A single record per CDR3 protein comes from TCRdb applying MiXCR to the immunoSEQ multiplex PCR reads. The data hold over 300,000 distinct CDR3 sequences, with about 91% observed a single time. The multiple sclerosis control cohort comprised treatment-naive individuals presenting with stable or active relapsing-remitting disease. The data were taken from a study of CD8 T cells in Susac syndrome. Per germline, CDR1 MGHDK and CDR2 SYGVNS. The CDR3 totals 14 residues. Germline trimming cut 3 bases from V and 9 bases from J; bases unmatched to any gene: 8.

The sequencing sample was made of CD4+ T cells from PBMCs. The chain joins TRBV25-1 to TRBJ1-2, with 9 bases matching TRBD1. The receptor's source is a human donor with multiple sclerosis. CDR3 amino acids: CASSDGTGHFSYTF. Here the CDR3 DNA reads TGTGCCAGCAGTGACGGGACAGGGCATTTTAGCTACACCTTC.